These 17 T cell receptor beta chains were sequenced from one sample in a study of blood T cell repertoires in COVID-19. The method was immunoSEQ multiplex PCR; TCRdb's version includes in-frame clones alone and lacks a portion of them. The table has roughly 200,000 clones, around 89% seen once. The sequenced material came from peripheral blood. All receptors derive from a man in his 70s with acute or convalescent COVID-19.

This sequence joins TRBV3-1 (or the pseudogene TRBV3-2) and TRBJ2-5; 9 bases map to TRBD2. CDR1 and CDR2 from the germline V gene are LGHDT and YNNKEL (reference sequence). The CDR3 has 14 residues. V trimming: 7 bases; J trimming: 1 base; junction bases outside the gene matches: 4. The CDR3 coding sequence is TGTGCCAGCAAGGGAGCGGGAGGCCAAGAGACCCAGTACTTC. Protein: CASKGAGGQETQYF.

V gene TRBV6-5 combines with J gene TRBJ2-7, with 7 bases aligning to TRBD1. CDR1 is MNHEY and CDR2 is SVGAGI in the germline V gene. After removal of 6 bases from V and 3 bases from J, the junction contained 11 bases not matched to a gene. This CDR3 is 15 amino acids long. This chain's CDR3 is CASSRQGQTIYEQYF. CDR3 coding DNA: TGTGCCAGCAGCCGCCAGGGACAGACTATCTACGAGCAGTACTTC.

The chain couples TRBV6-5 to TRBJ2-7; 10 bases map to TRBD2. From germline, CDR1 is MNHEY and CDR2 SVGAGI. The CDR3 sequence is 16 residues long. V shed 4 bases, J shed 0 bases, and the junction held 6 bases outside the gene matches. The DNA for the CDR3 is TGTGCCAGCAGTTCCAGGACTAGCGGTAGCTCCTACGAGCAGTACTTC. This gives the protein CASSSRTSGSSYEQYF.

The DNA for the CDR3 is TGTGCCAGTAGTAGAGGAGGTCGATTGACAGATACGCAGTATTTT. It specifies CASSRGGRLTDTQYF. The gene calls are TRBV19 and TRBJ2-3, with D maybe TRBD2 (5 bases). This CDR3 is built from 15 residues. Germline V gene lookup returns CDR1 LNHDA and CDR2 SQIVND (reference sequence). Trimming shortened V by 4 bases and J by 3 bases, and 14 bases separated the two germline ends.

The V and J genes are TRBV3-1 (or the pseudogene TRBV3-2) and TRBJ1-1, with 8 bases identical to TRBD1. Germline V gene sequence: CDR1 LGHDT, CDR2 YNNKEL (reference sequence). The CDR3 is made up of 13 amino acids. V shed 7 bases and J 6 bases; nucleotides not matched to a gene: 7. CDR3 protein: CASTAGGAAEAFF. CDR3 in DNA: TGTGCCAGCACCGCAGGGGGCGCGGCTGAAGCTTTCTTT.

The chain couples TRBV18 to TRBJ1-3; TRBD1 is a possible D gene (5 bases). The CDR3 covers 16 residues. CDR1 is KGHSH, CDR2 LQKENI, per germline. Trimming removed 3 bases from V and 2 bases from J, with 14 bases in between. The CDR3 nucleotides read TGTGCCAGCTCACCTAAGGCGCCAGGGACTGGAAACACCATATATTTT. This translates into CASSPKAPGTGNTIYF.

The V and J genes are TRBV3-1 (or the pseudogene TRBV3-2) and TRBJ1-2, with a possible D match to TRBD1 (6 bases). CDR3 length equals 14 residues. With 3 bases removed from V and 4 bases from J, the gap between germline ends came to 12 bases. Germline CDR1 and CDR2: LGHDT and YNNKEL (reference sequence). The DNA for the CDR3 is TGTGCCAGCAGCCAGTTGGACAGTTCCTATGGCTACACCTTC. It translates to CASSQLDSSYGYTF.

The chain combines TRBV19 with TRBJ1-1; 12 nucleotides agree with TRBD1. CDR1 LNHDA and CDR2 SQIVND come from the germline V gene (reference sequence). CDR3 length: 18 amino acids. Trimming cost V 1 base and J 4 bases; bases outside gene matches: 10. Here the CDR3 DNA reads TGTGCCAGTAGTATAGGAGGGACAGGGGGCGCGTTGAGCACTGAAGCTTTCTTT. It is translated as CASSIGGTGGALSTEAFF.

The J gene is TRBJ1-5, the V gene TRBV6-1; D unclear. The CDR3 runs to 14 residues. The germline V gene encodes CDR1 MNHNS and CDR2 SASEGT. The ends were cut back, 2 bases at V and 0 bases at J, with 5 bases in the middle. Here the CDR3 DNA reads TGTGCCAGCAGTGAAATTCATAGCAATCAGCCCCAGCATTTT. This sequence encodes CASSEIHSNQPQHF.

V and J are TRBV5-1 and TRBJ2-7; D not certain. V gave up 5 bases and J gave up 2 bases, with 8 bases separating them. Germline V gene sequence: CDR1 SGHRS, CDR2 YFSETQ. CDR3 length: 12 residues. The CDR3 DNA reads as TGCGCCAGCAGGGTTGAGACCTACGAGCAGTACTTC. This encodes CASRVETYEQYF. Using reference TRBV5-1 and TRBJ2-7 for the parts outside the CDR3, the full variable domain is KAGVTQTPRYLIKTRGQQVTLSCSPISGHRSVSWYQQTPGQGLQFLFEYFSETQRNKGNFPGRFSGRQFSNSRSEMNVSTLELGDSALYLCASRVETYEQYFGPGTRLTVT.

The CDR3: CASSLQGGSEQYF. The CDR3 nucleotides are TGTGCCAGCAGCCTCCAGGGGGGATCCGAGCAGTACTTC. The chain recombines TRBV9 with TRBJ2-7, with D perhaps matching TRBD1 (7 bases). There are 13 residues in the CDR3. V was trimmed by 4 bases and J by 6 bases, leaving 14 bases between them. The germline gives CDR1 SGDLS, CDR2 YYNGEE.

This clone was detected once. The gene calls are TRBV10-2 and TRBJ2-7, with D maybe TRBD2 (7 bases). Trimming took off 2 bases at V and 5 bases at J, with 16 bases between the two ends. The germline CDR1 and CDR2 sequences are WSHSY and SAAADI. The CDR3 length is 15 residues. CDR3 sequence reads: CASSETGGRTDEQYF. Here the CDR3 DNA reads TGCGCCAGCAGTGAGACGGGGGGCAGAACCGACGAGCAGTACTTC.

In DNA form, the CDR3 reads TGTGCCAGCAGCCGTCTAACCTACGAGCAGTACTTC. It specifies CASSRLTYEQYF. This rearrangement joins TRBV7-2 to TRBJ2-7; D is ambiguous. Germline V CDR1 and CDR2: SGHTA, FQGNSA. The CDR3 is 12 amino acids. The V gene lost 5 bases and the J gene lost 2 bases, with 7 bases spanning the gap.

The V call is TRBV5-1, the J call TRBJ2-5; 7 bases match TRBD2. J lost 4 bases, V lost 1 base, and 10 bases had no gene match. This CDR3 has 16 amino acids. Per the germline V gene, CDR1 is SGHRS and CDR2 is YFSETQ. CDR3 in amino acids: CASSLTAGVSSETQYF. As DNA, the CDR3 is TGCGCCAGCAGCTTGACCGCGGGAGTTTCCTCAGAGACCCAGTACTTC.

The CDR3 sequence is CAISSTGDYGYTF. CDR3 sequence (DNA): TGTGCCATCAGTTCCACAGGGGACTATGGCTACACCTTC. The chain uses TRBV10-3 and TRBJ1-2, with 7 bases aligning to TRBD1. Germline CDR1 and CDR2: ENHRY and SYGVKD. Trimming took 5 bases from V and 3 from J; bases not matched to a gene: 3. CDR3 length: 13 residues.

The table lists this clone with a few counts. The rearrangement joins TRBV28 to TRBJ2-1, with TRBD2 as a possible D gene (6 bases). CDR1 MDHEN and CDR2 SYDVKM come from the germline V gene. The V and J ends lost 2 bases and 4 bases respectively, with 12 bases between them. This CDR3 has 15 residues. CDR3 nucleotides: TGTGCCAGCAGTTTACTCGCAGGAGGGTACAATGAGCAGTTCTTC. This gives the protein CASSLLAGGYNEQFF.

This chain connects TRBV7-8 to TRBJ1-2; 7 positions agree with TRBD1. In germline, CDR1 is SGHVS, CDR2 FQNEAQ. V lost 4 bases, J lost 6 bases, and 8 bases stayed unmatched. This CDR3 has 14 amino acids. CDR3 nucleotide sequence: TGTGCCAGCAGCTCGATGACAGGGTTTCATGGCTACACCTTC. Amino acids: CASSSMTGFHGYTF.